This entry lists 19 T cell receptor beta chains sequenced from one sample in a study of T-cell reconstitution after alpha-beta-depleted transplantation in children. As it was prepared, the TCRbeta library received unique molecular identifiers. Using its own MiXCR run on the PCR reads, TCRdb lists one record per CDR3 protein. The sample holds around 600,000 distinct CDR3 sequences, approximately 22% seen once. Specimen: PBMCs, mostly from graft donor cells, collected 360 days after TCRalphabeta/CD19-depleted stem cell transplant. These receptors were collected from a boy younger than two who had a stem cell transplant for acute myeloid leukemia, so the T cells may come from the graft donor.

V and J are TRBV10-2 and TRBJ2-3; D is undetermined. CDR3 length equals 14 residues. Germline V CDR1 and CDR2: WSHSY, SAAADI. V lost 1 base and J 2 bases, leaving 7 bases between the germline ends. The CDR3, as DNA: TGCGCCAGCAGTGAGTGGGTGCCCACAGATACGCAGTATTTT. It codes for CASSEWVPTDTQYF.

CDR3 coding DNA: TGTGCCAGCAGCTTACGAGGGGGTATCCAGCCCCAGCATTTT. This gives the protein CASSLRGGIQPQHF. V usage is TRBV13 and J usage is TRBJ1-5, with a weak D call TRBD1 (6 bases). Germline values: CDR1 PRHDT, CDR2 FYEKMQ (reference sequence). Trimming took 2 bases from V and 7 from J, leaving 12 bases between them. The CDR3 runs 14 residues. Together with reference TRBV13 and TRBJ1-5, the CDR3 gives the full variable domain: AAGVIQSPRHLIKEKRETATLKCYPIPRHDTVYWYQQGPGQDPQFLISFYEKMQSDKGSIPDRFSAQQFSDYHSELNMSSLELGDSALYFCASSLRGGIQPQHFGDGTRLSIL.

This clonotype was counted many times. This chain connects TRBV29-1 to TRBJ2-7, with D possibly TRBD2 on 5 matching bases. Germline V lookup: CDR1 SQVTM, CDR2 ANQGSEA. V was trimmed by 6 bases and J by 2 bases, leaving 14 bases between them. The CDR3 consists of 13 residues. CDR3 nucleotides: TGCAGCGTCCGGGGTCCCGGGGCCTACGAGCAGTACTTC. This codes for CSVRGPGAYEQYF.

This clonotype has at least ten counts. The junction differs from germline at one of its ends, possibly a read error. The chain carries TRBV6-1 and TRBJ2-3, with TRBD2 matching 8 bases. The CDR3 extends over 12 amino acids. The germline V gene encodes CDR1 MNHNS and CDR2 SASEGT. DNA of the CDR3: TGTGCCAGCAGTGACCGGATCCCCGGGGGGGATTTT. It encodes CASSDRIPGGDF.

J is TRBJ1-2 and V is TRBV20-1; D gene unclear. V lost 0 bases to trimming and J lost 7 bases, with 12 bases between them. The V gene's germline CDR1 is DFQATT and CDR2 SNEGSKA (reference sequence). The length of the CDR3 is 13 residues. This chain's CDR3 is CSAREIGVGGYTF. DNA for the CDR3: TGCAGTGCTAGAGAGATCGGCGTAGGTGGCTACACCTTC.

The chain joins TRBV27 to TRBJ2-7; 8 nucleotides align to TRBD1. CDR3 length equals 13 residues. CDR1 and CDR2 (germline): MNHEY, SMNVEV (reference sequence). Losses at the gene ends were 10 bases for V and 6 bases for J; bases not matched to a gene: 11. CDR3 amino acids: CATWRSTGGEQYF. The CDR3 region has the DNA TGTGCCACCTGGAGGAGCACAGGGGGCGAGCAGTACTTC.

This clonotype was seen a handful of times. The chain links TRBV28 to TRBJ2-7, with a weak D call TRBD1 (6 bases). Germline V gene data show CDR1 as MDHEN and CDR2 as SYDVKM. V was pared by 6 bases and J by 5 bases, with 14 bases between. The CDR3 is made up of 13 amino acids. The CDR3 here is CASSSGQSDEQYF. CDR3 DNA: TGTGCCAGCAGCTCTGGACAGTCTGACGAGCAGTACTTC.

J is TRBJ2-1 and V is TRBV20-1; tentatively, D is TRBD2 (7 bases). This CDR3 has 15 amino acids. The ends were cut back, 2 bases at V and 4 bases at J, with 15 bases in the middle. CDR1 and CDR2 from the germline V gene are DFQATT and SNEGSKA (reference sequence). CDR3 coding DNA: TGCAGTGCTAGAAGGATCGGGGGGCCTTACAATGAGCAGTTCTTC. Translation: CSARRIGGPYNEQFF.

Concerning this clonotype itself: The junction shows a germline mismatch at one end, possibly a read error. The CDR3 protein is CASSSARTLTYNEQLF. CDR3 DNA sequence: TGTGCCAGCAGCTCCGCCCGGACTCTTACCTACAATGAGCAGTTGTTC. V and J are TRBV5-6 and TRBJ2-1, with D perhaps TRBD2 (5 bases). The CDR3 has 16 amino acids. From germline, CDR1 is SGHDT and CDR2 YYEEEE.

The gene calls are TRBV12-3 or TRBV12-4 and TRBJ2-3; D is undetermined. The CDR3 sequence is 13 residues long. V lost 7 bases and J lost 2, with 10 bases in between. The CDR3 DNA sequence: TGTGCCAGCACCTTAGGCCTCACAGATACGCAGTATTTT. Its translation: CASTLGLTDTQYF.

This rearrangement joins TRBV29-1 to TRBJ1-2; D is undetermined. The germline V gene has CDR1 SQVTM and CDR2 ANQGSEA. V was pared by 3 bases and J by 5 bases, with 16 bases between. This CDR3 comprises 14 residues. CDR3 protein: CSVEATGLEYGYTF. CDR3 in DNA: TGCAGCGTTGAGGCGACCGGATTAGAGTATGGCTACACCTTC.

The rearrangement links TRBV11-2 to TRBJ2-7, with D possibly TRBD1 on 5 matching bases. The CDR3 spans 16 residues. CDR1 and CDR2 from the germline V gene are SGHAT and FQNNGV. Trimming left V 0 bases short and J 0 bases short, with 12 bases between. For the CDR3, the DNA is TGTGCCAGCAGCTTAGATAAGACAGTAAGCTCCTACGAGCAGTACGTC. This translates into CASSLDKTVSSYEQYV.

This clonotype was detected only a few times. This chain uses TRBV28 with TRBJ2-5; TRBD1 might be the D (6 bases). Germline values: CDR1 MDHEN, CDR2 SYDVKM. The CDR3 is 13 amino acids. The V gene lost 6 bases and the J gene lost 1 base, with 9 bases spanning the gap. CDR3 sequence: CASRTGFQETQYF. CDR3 in DNA: TGTGCCAGCAGAACAGGGTTCCAAGAGACCCAGTACTTC.

Written as DNA, the CDR3 is TGTGCCAGCGTACCTAAGAGGGATCAGCCCCAGCATTTT. It is translated as CASVPKRDQPQHF. The V call is TRBV6-1, the J call TRBJ1-5; no reliable D call. V was clipped by 8 bases and J by 5 bases, with 13 bases between them. Germline V CDR1 and CDR2: MNHNS, SASEGT. This CDR3 contains 13 residues.

In its sample, this clonotype was seen a few times. This chain connects TRBV5-4 to TRBJ2-5, with 11 bases fitting TRBD2. Germline CDR1 reads SGHNT; CDR2 reads YYREEE (reference sequence). The CDR3 totals 17 residues. Trimming cost V 4 bases and J 2 bases; bases outside gene matches: 10. This CDR3 is CASSAQSGLAAQETQYF. CDR3 sequence (DNA): TGTGCCAGCAGCGCCCAGTCGGGACTAGCGGCACAAGAGACCCAGTACTTC.

This clonotype was seen only a few times. The chain uses TRBV29-1 and TRBJ2-3, with TRBD2 matching over 9 bases. The CDR3 has 15 residues. The junction had 9 bases not matched to a gene; V was cut back by 8 bases and J by 0 bases. Germline-derived CDR1 and CDR2 are SQVTM and ANQGSEA. The CDR3 nucleotides are TGCAGCCTGAGCGGGGGGCTCTCTAGCACAGATACGCAGTATTTT. This gives the protein CSLSGGLSSTDTQYF.

V usage is TRBV29-1 and J usage is TRBJ1-2; D is uncertain. The CDR3 has 12 amino acids. V was pared by 5 bases and J by 8 bases, with 15 bases between. From germline, CDR1 is SQVTM and CDR2 ANQGSEA. The CDR3 sequence is CSVPAGLLGYTF. The DNA of the CDR3 is TGCAGCGTTCCGGCAGGCCTATTAGGCTACACCTTC.

This clonotype was counted a few times. The chain couples TRBV12-3 or TRBV12-4 to TRBJ2-2, with a possible D match to TRBD1 (5 bases). V was cut by 3 bases and J by 0 bases, with 11 bases left in between. The CDR3 is 16 amino acids. CDR3 in DNA: TGTGCCAGCAGTTTGGCACAGGCGTCGAACACCGGGGAGCTGTTTTTT. As protein: CASSLAQASNTGELFF.

The chain is built from TRBV11-2 and TRBJ2-3; 9 bases match TRBD2. The V and J ends lost 1 base and 6 bases, in that order; junction bases with no gene match: 23. This CDR3 has 21 amino acids. Germline CDR1 reads SGHAT; CDR2 reads FQNNGV. The CDR3 DNA sequence: TGTGCCAGCAGCTTAGTAGGGGTACTACTAGCGGGCGATCCCCCTAGGGATACGCAGTATTTT. The encoded protein is CASSLVGVLLAGDPPRDTQYF.